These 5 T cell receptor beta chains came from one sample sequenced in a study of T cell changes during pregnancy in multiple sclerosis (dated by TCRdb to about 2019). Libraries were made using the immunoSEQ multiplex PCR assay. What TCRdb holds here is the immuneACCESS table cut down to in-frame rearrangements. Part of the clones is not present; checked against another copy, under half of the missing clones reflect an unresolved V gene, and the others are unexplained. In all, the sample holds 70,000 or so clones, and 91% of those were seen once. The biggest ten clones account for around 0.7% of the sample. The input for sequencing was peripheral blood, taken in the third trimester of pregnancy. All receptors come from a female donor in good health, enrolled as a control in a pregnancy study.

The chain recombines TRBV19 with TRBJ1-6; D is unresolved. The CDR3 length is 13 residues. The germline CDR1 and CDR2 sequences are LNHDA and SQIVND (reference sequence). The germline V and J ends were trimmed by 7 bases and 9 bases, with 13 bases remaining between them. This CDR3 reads CASTNGPGSPLHF. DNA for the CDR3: TGTGCCAGTACCAACGGTCCCGGTTCACCCCTCCACTTT.

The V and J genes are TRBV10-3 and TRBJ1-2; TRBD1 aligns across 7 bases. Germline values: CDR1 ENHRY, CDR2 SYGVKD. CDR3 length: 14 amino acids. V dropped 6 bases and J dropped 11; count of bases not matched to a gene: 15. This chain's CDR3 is CAIRDLGQAGTYTF. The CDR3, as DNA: TGTGCCATCAGGGACTTAGGACAGGCCGGAACTTACACCTTC.

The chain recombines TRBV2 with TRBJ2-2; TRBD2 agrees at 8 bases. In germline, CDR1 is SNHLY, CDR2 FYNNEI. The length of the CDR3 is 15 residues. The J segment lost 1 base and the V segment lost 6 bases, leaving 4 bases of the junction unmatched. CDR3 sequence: CASSGRGGNTGELFF. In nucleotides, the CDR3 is TGTGCCAGCAGCGGGAGGGGGGGGAACACCGGGGAGCTGTTTTTT.

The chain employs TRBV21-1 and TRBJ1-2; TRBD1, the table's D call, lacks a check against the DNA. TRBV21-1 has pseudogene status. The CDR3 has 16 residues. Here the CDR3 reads CASSKGGQGPNYGYTF. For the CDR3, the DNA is TGTGCCAGCAGCAAAGGGGGACAGGGGCCTAACTATGGCTACACCTTC.

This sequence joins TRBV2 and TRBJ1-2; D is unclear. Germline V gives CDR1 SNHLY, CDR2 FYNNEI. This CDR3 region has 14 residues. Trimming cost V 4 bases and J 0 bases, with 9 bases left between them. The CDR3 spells CASSVVSSNYGYTF. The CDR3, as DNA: TGTGCCAGCAGTGTGGTCAGTTCTAACTATGGCTACACCTTC.